This T cell receptor (beta chain) was retrieved from a study of blood T cell repertoires in COVID-19. Study-level information: T cells, B-cell-depleted T cells, or PBMCs provided the cDNA or gDNA that served as material.

Original processing methods: For nucleated cells, counts were estimated from reference gene primer amplification. Generated by immunoSEQ multiplex PCR, the TCRdb table keeps only in-frame clones and is missing some. The V and J calls and clone size were taken over from that table, and D and trimming were inferred from the DNA. The table records 380,000 or so clones, about 86% of them present only once. This clone was found once. Germline assignment: CDR1 SGHNT and CDR2 YYREEE (reference sequence). The junction had 5 bases not matched to a gene; V was cut back by 3 bases and J by 4 bases. This CDR3 is built from 14 residues. The Seattle patients, enrolled during active infection, were followed longitudinally.

The sequenced sample was peripheral blood. This TCR was sampled from an older woman with COVID-19, enrolled during active disease. The chain couples TRBV5-4 to TRBJ2-3; the match to TRBD1 covers 7 bases. Written as DNA, the CDR3 is TGTGCCAGCAGCTCCACAGGGGACCCAGATACGCAGTATTTT. Translated: CASSSTGDPDTQYF.